These T cell receptor beta chains were read from a single sample in a study of identical twins' blood T cells. TCRdb re-called the 5' RACE reads through MiXCR, storing one row per CDR3 protein. Counted here are fewer than 450,000 distinct CDR3 sequences, approximately 30% occurring once; the ten biggest clones make up about 6%. The material sequenced was PBMCs. The origin of the receptors is a woman aged 18 to 55 in good health. The CDR3 runs from the conserved cysteine through the conserved F or W. The D gene is left open where the match is weak. Clone size, where shown, is once, few, many, or a class for clones that have expanded.

V	length	D	size	J	CDR3	DNA
TRBV7-9	14	-	-	TRBJ2-1	CASSLESGQNEQFF	TGTGCCAGCAGCTTAGAATCAGGGCAGAATGAGCAGTTCTTC
TRBV12-3/TRBV12-4	13	-	-	TRBJ2-7	CASSLGPSSEQYF	TGTGCCAGCAGTTTAGGTCCTAGCTCCGAGCAGTACTTC
TRBV2	13	-	-	TRBJ2-2	CAGNEANIGELFF	TGTGCCGGTAACGAAGCGAACATCGGGGAGCTGTTTTTT
TRBV6-1	21	-	-	TRBJ2-1	CASSEMITGTLVRSSYNEQFF	TGTGCCAGCAGTGAGATGATAACCGGGACCCTCGTAAGGAGCTCCTACAATGAGCAGTTCTTC
TRBV12-3/TRBV12-4	15	TRBD1	few	TRBJ2-7	CASSPDRVRVYEQYF	TGTGCCAGCAGTCCGGACAGGGTTAGGGTCTACGAGCAGTACTTC
TRBV5-1	16	TRBD1	few	TRBJ1-1	CASSLGPGQGNTEAFF	TGCGCCAGCAGCTTGGGTCCGGGACAGGGGAACACTGAAGCTTTCTTT
TRBV29-1	13	-	many	TRBJ1-1	CSVAGQLNTEAFF	TGCAGCGTTGCAGGGCAGCTGAACACTGAAGCTTTCTTT
TRBV6-2/TRBV6-3	15	TRBD2	-	TRBJ2-2	CASSILAANTGELFF	TGTGCCAGCAGCATCCTAGCGGCGAACACCGGGGAGCTGTTTTTT
TRBV18	13	-	many	TRBJ1-1	CASSPAIGTEAFF	TGTGCCAGCTCACCAGCAATAGGCACTGAAGCTTTCTTT
TRBV20-1	11	-	few	TRBJ2-1	CSARTRNEQFF	TGCAGTGCTCGGACACGCAATGAGCAGTTCTTC
TRBV20-1	13	-	-	TRBJ1-1	CSASTVTNTEAFF	TGCAGTGCTAGTACAGTGACCAACACTGAAGCTTTCTTT
TRBV29-1	13	-	-	TRBJ1-2	CSVEDRARRGYTF	TGCAGCGTTGAAGATCGGGCGCGACGGGGCTACACCTTC
TRBV2	11	-	many	TRBJ1-2	CASTLTYGYTF	TGTGCCAGCACTCTAACCTATGGCTACACCTTC
TRBV12-3/TRBV12-4	13	TRBD1	few	TRBJ1-1	CASSARDSTEAFF	TGTGCCAGCAGCGCCCGGGACAGCACTGAAGCTTTCTTT
TRBV5-1	14	TRBD1	-	TRBJ2-7	CASSLVGQGHEQYF	TGCGCCAGCAGCTTGGTGGGACAGGGACACGAGCAGTACTTC
TRBV5-1	13	-	-	TRBJ2-4	CASSLDPGNIQYF	TGCGCCAGCAGCTTGGATCCCGGGAACATTCAGTACTTC
TRBV3-1	18	TRBD1	-	TRBJ2-2	CASSQLQGRTGGTGELFF	TGTGCCAGCAGCCAACTCCAAGGTCGGACAGGGGGGACCGGGGAGCTGTTTTTT
TRBV7-9	14	-	-	TRBJ1-2	CASSSTELNYGYTF	TGTGCCAGCAGCTCCACAGAGCTGAACTATGGCTACACCTTC
TRBV7-9	15	TRBD1	few	TRBJ1-4	CASSNQTGGNEKLFF	TGTGCCAGCAGCAACCAGACAGGGGGGAATGAAAAACTGTTTTTT
TRBV20-1	15	TRBD2	few	TRBJ2-5	CSARGPTSGQETQYF	TGCAGTGCTAGAGGACCAACTAGCGGCCAAGAGACCCAGTACTTC
TRBV11-2	15	-	-	TRBJ1-3	CASSLVRGTGNTIYF	TGTGCCAGCAGCTTAGTCAGAGGAACCGGAAACACCATATATTTT
TRBV28	15	-	-	TRBJ1-2	CASSQGGDGHYGYTF	TGTGCCAGCAGCCAAGGGGGGGACGGACACTATGGCTACACCTTC
TRBV29-1	12	-	few	TRBJ1-5	CSAGDSGQPQHF	TGCAGCGCAGGGGATAGCGGTCAGCCCCAGCATTTT
TRBV5-1	14	-	-	TRBJ2-2	CASSLVRSLGELFF	TGCGCCAGCAGCTTGGTCAGGAGCCTCGGGGAGCTGTTTTTT
TRBV29-1	14	TRBD1	-	TRBJ1-5	CSVGTGGGEQPQHF	TGCAGCGTAGGTACAGGGGGGGGCGAGCAGCCCCAGCATTTT
TRBV12-5	16	-	few	TRBJ1-5	CASGLAQSARNQPQHF	TGTGCTAGTGGTTTGGCCCAGTCCGCCCGCAATCAGCCCCAGCATTTT
TRBV29-1	13	-	-	TRBJ1-1	CSVVSGTRTEAFF	TGCAGCGTTGTATCGGGGACGAGAACTGAAGCTTTCTTT
TRBV12-3/TRBV12-4	17	-	few	TRBJ2-2	CASRGRGSALKAGELFF	TGTGCCAGCAGAGGAAGGGGGAGTGCTCTAAAAGCCGGGGAGCTGTTTTTT
TRBV7-6	14	-	few	TRBJ1-6	CASSLVTGLSPLHF	TGTGCCAGCAGCTTAGTTACAGGGCTTTCACCCCTCCACTTT
TRBV19	11	-	-	TRBJ2-1	CAVTTCNEQFF	TGTGCCGTGACTACCTGCAATGAGCAGTTCTTC
TRBV5-1	13	-	few	TRBJ1-2	CASRGRLNYGYTF	TGCGCCAGCCGGGGCAGGTTGAACTATGGCTACACCTTC
TRBV10-3	15	TRBD2	-	TRBJ2-7	CAISGLADEGSEQYF	TGTGCCATCAGTGGACTAGCGGATGAGGGAAGCGAGCAGTACTTC
TRBV11-2	15	-	many	TRBJ1-4	CASSLARVWNEKLFF	TGTGCCAGCAGCTTAGCCAGGGTGTGGAATGAAAAACTGTTTTTT
TRBV19	14	-	few	TRBJ1-1	CASSDPAGNTEAFF	TGTGCCAGTAGCGATCCCGCTGGGAACACTGAAGCTTTCTTT
TRBV7-9	15	-	few	TRBJ1-1	CASSWPVGLNTEAFF	TGTGCCAGCAGCTGGCCCGTCGGGCTGAACACTGAAGCTTTCTTT
TRBV24-1	18	TRBD2	-	TRBJ2-1	CATSDCHSGGATYNEQFF	TGTGCCACCAGTGATTGTCACAGCGGGGGGGCTACCTACAATGAGCAGTTCTTC
TRBV20-1	13	-	-	TRBJ1-1	CSARSRWDTEAFF	TGCAGTGCTAGGTCAAGGTGGGACACTGAAGCTTTCTTT
TRBV14	14	-	-	TRBJ1-6	CASNSAFYNSALHF	TGTGCCAGCAATTCTGCGTTCTATAATTCAGCCCTCCACTTT
TRBV12-3/TRBV12-4	15	-	few	TRBJ2-7	CASSLAGHGRYEQYF	TGTGCCAGCAGTTTAGCGGGACACGGACGGTACGAGCAGTACTTC
TRBV7-2	14	-	-	TRBJ2-3	CASSSSPGTDTQYF	TGTGCCAGCAGCTCGTCCCCGGGCACAGATACGCAGTATTTT
TRBV29-1	12	-	many	TRBJ1-5	CSVGSGYQPQHF	TGCAGCGTCGGATCTGGGTATCAGCCCCAGCATTTT
TRBV4-2	17	TRBD2	-	TRBJ2-1	CASSQDYGSGRVNEQFF	TGTGCCAGCAGCCAAGATTATGGTAGCGGGAGAGTCAATGAGCAGTTCTTC
TRBV7-9	17	TRBD2	-	TRBJ2-3	CASSLRRTSGSTDTQYF	TGTGCCAGCAGCTTAAGAAGAACTAGCGGTAGCACAGATACGCAGTATTTT
TRBV9	11	-	-	TRBJ1-1	CASSAGDRAFF	TGTGCCAGCAGCGCCGGCGACCGGGCTTTCTTT
TRBV29-1	14	TRBD1	few	TRBJ2-1	CSVEDRGFRNEQFF	TGCAGCGTTGAAGACAGGGGGTTTCGCAATGAGCAGTTCTTC
TRBV29-1	15	TRBD2	-	TRBJ2-1	CSVGTSPIRYNERFF	TGCAGCGTCGGGACTAGCCCGATACGTTACAATGAGCGTTTCTTC
TRBV5-1	14	-	-	TRBJ1-5	CASSPDVSNQPQHF	TGCGCCAGCAGCCCGGACGTTAGCAATCAGCCCCAGCATTTT
TRBV27	17	-	few	TRBJ1-3	CASSLSATTHSGNTIYF	TGTGCCAGCAGTTTATCGGCGACCACTCACTCTGGAAACACAATATATTTT
TRBV20-1	14	TRBD2	few	TRBJ2-3	CSARGSSGRPAQYF	TGCAGTGCTAGAGGCTCTAGCGGGAGACCCGCGCAGTATTTT
TRBV29-1	12	TRBD2	-	TRBJ2-3	CSVDSGGDTQYF	TGCAGCGTTGACTCGGGGGGAGATACGCAGTATTTT
TRBV12-3/TRBV12-4	16	TRBD2	-	TRBJ2-2	CASSLYSGGGTGELFF	TGTGCCAGCAGTTTATATAGCGGGGGTGGCACCGGGGAGCTGTTTTTT
TRBV29-1	12	-	many	TRBJ1-2	CSVLRHDYGYTF	TGCAGCGTTCTACGGCACGACTATGGCTACACCTTC
TRBV11-2	13	-	few	TRBJ1-1	CASSLRGLTEAFF	TGTGCCAGCAGCTTAAGAGGGCTCACTGAAGCTTTCTTT